This note documents a single T cell receptor beta chain sequence. Its cognate antigen has yet to be identified. It has no much larger one-base neighbor in the sample; base qualities were not kept. The donors were people with melanoma. Libraries were made using the immunoSEQ multiplex PCR assay. TCRdb retrieved this table from immuneACCESS and kept in-frame rearrangements only. Not all clones are present; in checked studies, unresolved V genes account for under half, and no reason is known for the remainder. In this sample the table shows tens of thousands of clones, 55% to 75% of which occur a single time. Roughly 4.4% of the sample is in the top ten clones. The sample is drawn from a study of CD4+ T cells in melanoma (dated 2022 in TCRdb). Background on the whole study: The study examined neoantigen-specific CD4+ T cells in human melanoma. What the authors observed across the whole study: Neoantigen-specific CD4+ T cells were reported to be correlated with the function of CD8+ T cells, macrophages and B cells. Neoantigen-specific CD4+ T cells in melanoma were reported to have a range of differentiation states.

The germline V gene gives CDR1 as SGHRS and CDR2 as YFSETQ. Including the terminal cysteine and phenylalanine, the CDR3 comprises 14 residues. The only DNA kept is the CDR3, 42 bases in frame from the first base. V is trimmed back by 7 bases and J by 3 bases, and the junction contains 6 bases that no gene match accounts for. This TCR came from a human donor with melanoma. The specimen was tumor tissue. The V gene is TRBV5-1 and the J gene is TRBJ1-1; 10 bases in the junction line up with TRBD1. CDR3 loop: CASSSGQGYTEAFF. The DNA is TGCGCCAGCTCTTCGGGACAGGGGTACACTGAAGCTTTCTTT.